The 30 T cell receptor beta chains reported below all come from one sample, sequenced in a study of T cell clones after liver transplantation. Using immunoSEQ multiplex PCR, the repertoire was profiled, and TCRdb retains in-frame clones only, with some absent. The sample consists of some 80,000 clones, roughly 80% of them appearing once. Sequencing used CD4+ T cells from blood, obtained roughly 50 months after liver transplant. The source of these receptors is a human patient who received a liver transplant. The graft donor may have given rise to some T cells.

The chain couples TRBV6-5 to TRBJ1-2, with D possibly matching TRBD1 (6 bases). Deletions cut 10 bases from V and 9 bases from J, with 21 bases between. The CDR3 is 13 residues long. The germline gives CDR1 MNHEY, CDR2 SVGAGI. CDR3 protein: CATVVGGDRRYTF. The CDR3 nucleotides read TGTGCCACGGTCGTGGGGGGCGACAGGCGCTACACCTTC.

The chain couples TRBV7-9 to TRBJ2-1; 9 nucleotides match TRBD2. CDR3 length equals 15 residues. Germline V gene lookup returns CDR1 SEHNR and CDR2 FQNEAQ (reference sequence). The V gene end was trimmed by 7 bases and the J gene end by 7 bases; junction bases not matched to a gene: 11. CDR3 sequence reads: CASTLLAGGTNEQFF. CDR3 DNA: TGTGCCAGCACCCTGCTGGCGGGGGGGACGAATGAGCAGTTCTTC. The complete variable domain, with remaining parts taken from reference TRBV7-9 and TRBJ2-1, reads DTGVSQNPRHKITKRGQNVTFRCDPISEHNRLYWYRQTLGQGPEFLTYFQNEAQLEKSRLLSDRFSAERPKGSFSTLEIQRTEQGDSAMYLCASTLLAGGTNEQFFGPGTRLTVL.

The CDR3 protein is CASSVGTPSYEQYF. The DNA for the CDR3 is TGTGCCAGCAGCGTTGGGACACCATCCTACGAGCAGTACTTC. The gene calls are TRBV5-6 and TRBJ2-7; a weak D match, TRBD1 (6 bases). Germline-derived CDR1 and CDR2 are SGHDT and YYEEEE. Trimming took off 4 bases at V and 1 base at J, with 12 bases between the two ends. This CDR3 comprises 14 residues.

This sequence joins TRBV19 and TRBJ1-3; maybe TRBD1 (6 bases). V lost 6 bases and J 0 bases, leaving 9 bases between the germline ends. Germline values: CDR1 LNHDA, CDR2 SQIVND (reference sequence). The CDR3 loop spans 14 amino acids. The CDR3 DNA reads TGTGCCAGTAGGGCGGGACACTCTGGAAACACCATATATTTT. This sequence encodes CASRAGHSGNTIYF.

The J gene is TRBJ1-1, the V gene TRBV19; tentative D call: TRBD1 (5 bases). CDR3 size: 16 residues. Deletions cut 3 bases from V and 0 bases from J, with 14 bases between. CDR1 is LNHDA and CDR2 is SQIVND in the germline V gene (reference sequence). The DNA of the CDR3 is TGTGCCAGTAGTATCGGTTCGTCGGGACTGAACACTGAAGCTTTCTTT. Amino acids: CASSIGSSGLNTEAFF.

V gene TRBV9 combines with J gene TRBJ2-3; D is undetermined. CDR3 length: 12 amino acids. The V end was cut by 2 bases, the J end by 2 bases, with 3 bases between. Germline lookup yields CDR1 SGDLS and CDR2 YYNGEE. The CDR3 DNA reads TGTGCCAGCAGCGTCGACACAGATACGCAGTATTTT. Translation: CASSVDTDTQYF.

The CDR3 here is CAWRGVGLYGYTF. The CDR3 DNA reads TGTGCCTGGAGAGGAGTGGGACTGTATGGCTACACCTTC. This chain uses TRBV30 with TRBJ1-2, with a weak D call TRBD1 (5 bases). The CDR3 runs to 13 residues. Germline CDR1 reads GTSNPN; CDR2 reads SVGIG (reference sequence). V shed 3 bases and J shed 5 bases, with 13 bases lying between them.

This chain links TRBV15 with TRBJ1-3; 7 nucleotides agree with TRBD1. Per germline, CDR1 LNHNV and CDR2 YYDKDF (reference sequence). The V segment lost 5 bases and the J segment 4 bases; nucleotides outside the gene matches: 5. The CDR3 extends over 14 amino acids. The CDR3 region is CATSLGTAGNTIYF. CDR3 sequence (DNA): TGTGCCACCAGCCTCGGGACAGCCGGAAACACCATATATTTT.

The chain has TRBV4-1 and TRBJ1-2; 8 bases fit TRBD1. The trim removed 1 base at V and 0 bases at J, leaving 4 bases unmatched. Per the germline V gene, CDR1 is MGHRA and CDR2 is YSYEKL. The CDR3 sequence is 16 residues long. The CDR3 region has the DNA TGCGCCAGCAGCCAAGGGGGACAGGAGACTAACTATGGCTACACCTTC. This gives the protein CASSQGGQETNYGYTF.

The chain couples TRBV5-6 to TRBJ1-1; tentative D call: TRBD1 (5 bases). This CDR3 is built from 17 residues. V was pared by 2 bases and J by 1 base, with 18 bases between. CDR1 SGHDT and CDR2 YYEEEE come from the germline V gene. The DNA of the CDR3 is TGTGCCAGCAGCTTTACAGTTAGGCAGGGTGGGAACACTGAAGCTTTCTTT. This gives the protein CASSFTVRQGGNTEAFF.

The gene calls are TRBV11-1 and TRBJ2-3; 11 positions agree with TRBD2. V gave up 3 bases and J gave up 10 bases; unmatched junction bases: 6. The length of the CDR3 is 14 residues. The V gene's germline CDR1 is SGHAT and CDR2 FQDESV (reference sequence). For the CDR3, the DNA is TGTGCCAGCAGCTTTATACTAGCGGGAGAGGCGCAGTATTTT. Translated: CASSFILAGEAQYF. The full variable domain, its missing parts supplied by reference TRBV11-1 and TRBJ2-3, is EAEVAQSPRYKITEKSQAVAFWCDPISGHATLYWYRQILGQGPELLVQFQDESVVDDSQLPKDRFSAERLKGVDSTLKIQPAELGDSAMYLCASSFILAGEAQYFGPGTRLTVL.

The chain couples TRBV5-1 to TRBJ2-4, with a possible D match to TRBD1 (6 bases). The ends were cut back, 1 base at V and 5 bases at J, with 10 bases in the middle. Germline V lookup: CDR1 SGHRS, CDR2 YFSETQ. This CDR3 is 14 amino acids long. Here the CDR3 DNA reads TGCGCCAGCAGCTTGTCAACAGGGCAAAACATTCAGTACTTC. This gives the protein CASSLSTGQNIQYF.

This chain links TRBV29-1 with TRBJ1-1, with 7 bases identical to TRBD1. With V trimmed by 4 bases and J by 2 bases, 4 bases remained unmatched. Germline loops: CDR1 SQVTM, CDR2 ANQGSEA. CDR3 length: 13 residues. CDR3 protein: CSVGIGGNTEAFF. Written as DNA, the CDR3 is TGCAGCGTTGGTATAGGGGGCAACACTGAAGCTTTCTTT.

In its sample, this clone was seen once. V and J are TRBV7-6 and TRBJ1-1; 7 bases match TRBD1. From germline, CDR1 is SGHVS and CDR2 FNYEAQ. V shed 5 bases and J 4 bases; nucleotides not matched to a gene: 4. The CDR3 has 13 residues. In DNA, the CDR3 is TGTGCCAGCAGCCAGGGGGTAAGCACTGAAGCTTTCTTT. Protein: CASSQGVSTEAFF.

The chain has TRBV13 and TRBJ2-7; 13 bases map to TRBD2. CDR3 length equals 15 residues. Germline V gives CDR1 PRHDT, CDR2 FYEKMQ (reference sequence). With 6 bases clipped from V and 4 bases from J, the junction kept 6 bases outside the gene matches. The CDR3 sequence is CASSNQGLAGYEQYF. Written as DNA, the CDR3 is TGTGCCAGCAGTAACCAGGGACTAGCGGGATACGAGCAGTACTTC.

This clone was observed once. This chain links TRBV9 with TRBJ2-1; 7 bases are a match to TRBD2. With 3 bases clipped from V and 7 bases from J, the junction kept 7 bases outside the gene matches. Germline V CDR1 and CDR2: SGDLS, YYNGEE. The CDR3 consists of 14 residues. CDR3 loop: CASSARGGGNEQFF. The CDR3 nucleotides are TGTGCCAGCAGCGCTCGCGGGGGAGGGAATGAGCAGTTCTTC.

The genes are TRBV18 and TRBJ2-7; D assignment may be TRBD1 or TRBD2 (5 bases each). V gave up 6 bases and J gave up 6 bases, with 18 bases separating them. The CDR3 is made up of 14 amino acids. Looked up from germline, CDR1 is KGHSH and CDR2 is LQKENI. The CDR3 sequence: CASSQAVYGTEQYF. The CDR3 bases are TGTGCCAGCTCCCAGGCCGTCTACGGGACCGAGCAGTACTTC.

The chain employs TRBV6-1 and TRBJ2-7; 12 positions match TRBD1. J lost 6 bases, V lost 2 bases, and 5 bases had no gene match. The CDR3 length is 15 residues. CDR1 is MNHNS and CDR2 is SASEGT in the germline V gene. The CDR3 DNA sequence: TGTGCCAGCAGTGAATACGGGACAGGGGGCGGCGAGCAGTACTTC. Protein product: CASSEYGTGGGEQYF.

The chain links TRBV4-2 to TRBJ2-1, with 7 bases identical to TRBD2. V lost 0 bases, J lost 7 bases, and 12 bases stayed unmatched. The CDR3 is made up of 17 amino acids. CDR1 LGHNA and CDR2 YNFKEQ come from the germline V gene. In DNA, the CDR3 is TGTGCCAGCAGCCAAGATGGAGCTAGCGGACCCGGGAATGAGCAGTTCTTC. It encodes CASSQDGASGPGNEQFF.

V is TRBV18 and J is TRBJ2-5, with TRBD2 matching 7 bases. Trimming cost V 4 bases and J 5 bases; bases outside gene matches: 7. Germline-derived CDR1 and CDR2 are KGHSH and LQKENI. The length of the CDR3 is 14 residues. CDR3 sequence reads: CASSRTTSMETQYF. DNA of the CDR3: TGTGCCAGCTCACGAACGACTAGCATGGAGACCCAGTACTTC.

This CDR3 is CASGVGSYTF. CDR3 nucleotide sequence: TGTGCCAGCGGAGTCGGGAGCTACACCTTC. The V call is TRBV6-1, the J call TRBJ1-2; D is uncertain. Germline V CDR1 and CDR2: MNHNS, SASEGT. The CDR3 extends over 10 amino acids. Trimming stripped 8 bases from V and 9 bases from J, with 10 bases between.

This clone was detected only a few times. This specimen includes other DNA sequences encoding the same CDR3. The V and J genes are TRBV11-3 and TRBJ2-2, with D hard to call. V lost 4 bases and J 4 bases, leaving 7 bases between the germline ends. The CDR3 totals 13 residues. Germline assignment: CDR1 SGHNT and CDR2 YENEEA. The CDR3 region is CASSSGPTGELFF. The CDR3 bases are TGTGCCAGCAGCTCCGGTCCCACCGGGGAGCTGTTTTTT.

This clone was found once. The genes are TRBV10-3 and TRBJ2-2, with 8 bases matching TRBD2. Trimming cost V 6 bases and J 4 bases; bases outside gene matches: 4. Per the germline V gene, CDR1 is ENHRY and CDR2 is SYGVKD. CDR3 length equals 14 residues. CDR3 sequence: CAIRDGGGTGELFF. CDR3 sequence (DNA): TGTGCCATCAGGGACGGGGGGGGCACCGGGGAGCTGTTTTTT.

In its sample, this clone was seen once. This chain links TRBV5-4 with TRBJ2-5; 7 nucleotides line up with TRBD2. CDR3 length: 15 residues. CDR1 is SGHNT and CDR2 is YYREEE in the germline V gene (reference sequence). The J segment lost 5 bases and the V segment lost 0 bases, leaving 7 bases of the junction unmatched. The chain's CDR3 is CASSLGDYYRETQYF. The CDR3 nucleotides read TGTGCCAGCAGCTTGGGGGACTACTACCGGGAGACCCAGTACTTC.

The chain recombines TRBV6-1 with TRBJ1-2; D uncertain. CDR3 size: 15 residues. Germline V gene lookup returns CDR1 MNHNS and CDR2 SASEGT. V lost 1 base and J 0 bases, leaving 9 bases between the germline ends. The CDR3 loop reads CASSEGHPANYGYTF. CDR3 sequence (DNA): TGTGCCAGCAGTGAAGGACACCCGGCTAACTATGGCTACACCTTC.

The V and J genes are TRBV29-1 and TRBJ2-6; TRBD1 agrees at 7 bases. J gave up 2 bases and V 2 bases, and 3 bases lay outside the gene matches. The CDR3 has 15 amino acids. CDR1 is SQVTM, CDR2 ANQGSEA, per germline. The CDR3 loop reads CSVEQTGTGANVLTF. The CDR3 region has the DNA TGCAGCGTTGAACAGACAGGGACTGGGGCCAACGTCCTGACTTTC.

The chain is built from TRBV7-9 and TRBJ2-5; possibly TRBD1 for D (6 bases). The CDR3 has 14 amino acids. Looked up from germline, CDR1 is SEHNR and CDR2 is FQNEAQ (reference sequence). V lost 5 bases and J lost 4, with 14 bases in between. The CDR3 DNA is TGTGCCAGCAGCCAACAGGGAATTGGAGAGACCCAGTACTTC. Translation: CASSQQGIGETQYF.

The chain combines TRBV7-9 with TRBJ2-4, with 14 bases matching TRBD2. Germline assignment: CDR1 SEHNR and CDR2 FQNEAQ (reference sequence). The V and J ends lost 3 bases and 9 bases, in that order; junction bases with no gene match: 7. The CDR3 is 16 amino acids. CDR3 in DNA: TGTGCCAGCAGCTTCCCGGGACTAGCGGGAGTTGCCATTCAGTACTTC. It encodes CASSFPGLAGVAIQYF.

The chain joins TRBV6-5 to TRBJ2-3; D is perhaps TRBD2 (5 bases). The germline V gene encodes CDR1 MNHEY and CDR2 SVGAGI. The CDR3 length is 14 residues. Trimming pared 6 bases from V and 0 bases from J, leaving 10 bases between. The CDR3 DNA follows: TGTGCCAGCAGGGAAGACTATAGCACAGATACGCAGTATTTT. It yields the protein CASREDYSTDTQYF.

With regard to this clone: The junction departs from the called germline gene at one end, perhaps through a read error. This chain connects TRBV7-9 to TRBJ1-6, with 8 bases aligning to TRBD1. The CDR3 has 14 residues. Germline V gene sequence: CDR1 SEHNR, CDR2 FQNEAQ (reference sequence). Here the CDR3 DNA reads TGTGCCAGCAGCCTCGGACAGGGATATTCCCCCCTCCACTTT. Translation gives CASSLGQGYSPLHF.